The 8 T cell receptor beta chains listed next were all sequenced from one sample in a study of T cell responses to AZD1222 COVID-19 vaccine. Clones were sequenced by immunoSEQ multiplex PCR, and TCRdb holds only the in-frame ones, with some missing. This sample carries 66,000 or so clones, 87% of them seen once, and the ten largest clones take roughly 17%. The sequenced sample was peripheral blood, obtained on day 0 of AZD1222 vaccination. These receptors were taken from an adult in good health.

This clone appeared a single time. The V call is TRBV5-4, the J call TRBJ2-3; D uncertain. Trimming removed 10 bases at V and 2 bases at J, with 17 bases between. The V gene's germline CDR1 is SGHNT and CDR2 YYREEE (reference sequence). The CDR3 has 14 residues. The CDR3 DNA sequence: TGTGCCGGTCAGCAAACTGGGAACACAGATACGCAGTATTTT. The encoded protein is CAGQQTGNTDTQYF. Using reference TRBV5-4 and TRBJ2-3 for the parts outside the CDR3, the full variable domain is ETGVTQSPTHLIKTRGQQVTLRCSSQSGHNTVSWYQQALGQGPQFIFQYYREEENGRGNFPPRFSGLQFPNYSSELNVNALELDDSALYLCAGQQTGNTDTQYFGPGTRLTVL.

By proportion, this clone is medium-sized. The chain employs TRBV2 and TRBJ1-4; D ambiguous. Looked up from germline, CDR1 is SNHLY and CDR2 is FYNNEI. Trimming pared 6 bases from V and 4 bases from J, leaving 15 bases between. CDR3 length: 15 amino acids. The CDR3 coding sequence is TGTGCCAGCAGCTCGGCGGACGGACGTAATGAAAAACTGTTTTTT. This sequence encodes CASSSADGRNEKLFF.

The genes are TRBV11-3 and TRBJ1-1, with no clear D. The CDR3 length is 16 residues. Germline assignment: CDR1 SGHNT and CDR2 YENEEA. The ends were cut back, 1 base at V and 4 bases at J, with 16 bases in the middle. The CDR3 loop is CASSLGPVLAPTEAFF. The CDR3 coding sequence is TGTGCCAGCAGCTTAGGTCCAGTCCTAGCCCCCACTGAAGCTTTCTTT.

This sequence joins TRBV5-1 and TRBJ2-7; 7 positions agree with TRBD1. Germline trimming cut 2 bases from V and 0 bases from J; bases unmatched to any gene: 8. This CDR3 is built from 16 residues. Germline CDR1 is SGHRS and CDR2 is YFSETQ. DNA of the CDR3: TGCGCCAGCAGCTTCAAGATCGGGGACAGCTCCTACGAGCAGTACTTC. This codes for CASSFKIGDSSYEQYF.

V and J are TRBV5-1 and TRBJ2-3; D is perhaps TRBD1 or TRBD2 (5 bases each). Germline assignment: CDR1 SGHRS and CDR2 YFSETQ. The V gene lost 0 bases and the J gene lost 4 bases, with 18 bases spanning the gap. This CDR3 has 17 amino acids. The CDR3 is CASSLAPGRAGADTQYF. The CDR3 DNA reads as TGCGCCAGCAGCTTGGCCCCGGGACGAGCTGGTGCAGATACGCAGTATTTT.

This clone turned up a few times. The rearrangement links TRBV20-1 to TRBJ2-7, with D perhaps TRBD1 (5 bases). Trimming pared 6 bases from V and 7 bases from J, leaving 13 bases between. Germline CDR1 DFQATT, CDR2 SNEGSKA (reference sequence). This CDR3 has 11 residues. The CDR3 reads CSAGIAGEQYF. CDR3 bases: TGCAGTGCAGGGATAGCAGGGGAGCAGTACTTC.

The chain links TRBV9 to TRBJ1-1; possibly TRBD1 for D (5 bases). Trimming stripped 5 bases from V and 3 bases from J, with 14 bases between. There are 14 residues in the CDR3. Germline CDR1 and CDR2: SGDLS and YYNGEE. DNA for the CDR3: TGTGCCAGCAGTGCCGCAGGGTACGACACTGAAGCTTTCTTT. Its translation is CASSAAGYDTEAFF.

The CDR3 DNA is TGTGCCAGCAGTTTAGGACAGGGAGGCACTGAAGCTTTCTTT. It encodes CASSLGQGGTEAFF. The chain uses TRBV28 and TRBJ1-1; 8 bases line up with TRBD1. V shed 2 bases and J 4 bases; nucleotides not matched to a gene: 3. The CDR3 consists of 14 residues. Germline CDR1 reads MDHEN; CDR2 reads SYDVKM.